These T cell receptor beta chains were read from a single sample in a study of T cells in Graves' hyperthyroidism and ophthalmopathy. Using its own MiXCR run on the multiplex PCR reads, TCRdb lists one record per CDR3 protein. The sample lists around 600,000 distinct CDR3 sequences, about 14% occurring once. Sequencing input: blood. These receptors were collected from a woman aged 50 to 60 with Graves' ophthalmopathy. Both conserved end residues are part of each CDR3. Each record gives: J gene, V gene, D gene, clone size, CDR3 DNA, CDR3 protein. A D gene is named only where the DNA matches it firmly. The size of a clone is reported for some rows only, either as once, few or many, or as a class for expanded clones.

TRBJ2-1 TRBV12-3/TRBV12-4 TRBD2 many TGTGCCAGCAGGCGGGGGGGGAGAACCTTGGGGAATGAGCAGTTCTTC CASRRGGRTLGNEQFF
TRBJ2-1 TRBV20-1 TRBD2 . TGCAGTGCTGGGACTAGCGGGAGCTCCTACAATGAGCAGTTCTTC CSAGTSGSSYNEQFF
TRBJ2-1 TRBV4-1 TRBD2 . TGCGCCAGCAGCCAGCTGGGACTAGCGGTCAACAATGAGCAGTTCTTC CASSQLGLAVNNEQFF
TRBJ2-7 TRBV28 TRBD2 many TGTGCCAGCAGGAGCGGGGGCGGGAGCCGCGAGCAGTACTTC CASRSGGGSREQYF
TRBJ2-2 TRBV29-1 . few TGCAGCGTTGAATTGTTCGGGGACGGGGAGCTGTTTTTT CSVELFGDGELFF
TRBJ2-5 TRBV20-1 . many TGCAGTGCTAGAGAGCCGGGCTCAGAGACCCAGTACTTC CSAREPGSETQYF
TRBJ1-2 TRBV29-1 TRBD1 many TGCAGCGTCTTGACAGGGGACGGCTACACCTTC CSVLTGDGYTF
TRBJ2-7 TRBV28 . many TGTGCCAGCAAAAACAGCTACGAGCAGTACTTC CASKNSYEQYF
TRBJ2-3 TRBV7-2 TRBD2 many TGTGCCAGCAGCCCAATTCTAGCGGGAGCAGATACGCAGTATTTT CASSPILAGADTQYF
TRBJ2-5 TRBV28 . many TGTGCCAGCAGTTCCCCCTCGACTAGGCGAGAGACCCAGTACTTC CASSSPSTRRETQYF
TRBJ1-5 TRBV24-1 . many TGTGCCACCAGTCGCACAGGTCGCAATCAGCCCCAGCATTTT CATSRTGRNQPQHF
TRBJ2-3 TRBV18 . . TGTGCCAGCTCACCAGGTCTACTCAAGGGGCCAGATACGCAGTATTTT CASSPGLLKGPDTQYF
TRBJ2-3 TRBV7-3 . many TGTGCCAGCAGCTACGGGAGCCCCACAGATACGCAGTATTTT CASSYGSPTDTQYF
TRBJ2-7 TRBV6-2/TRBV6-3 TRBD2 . TGTGCCAGCAGTTACTCTCGACTAGCGGTTACCTACGAGCAGTACTTC CASSYSRLAVTYEQYF
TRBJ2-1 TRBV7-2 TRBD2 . TGTGCCAGCGGCTTAGATCTAGCGGGAGGGCCCGGTGAGCAGTTCTTC CASGLDLAGGPGEQFF
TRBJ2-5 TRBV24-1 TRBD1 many TGTGCCACCAGTGATAGGACAGGGTTAGAGACCCAGTACTTC CATSDRTGLETQYF
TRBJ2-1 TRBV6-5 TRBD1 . TGTGCCAGCAGTTTTGGACAGGGGGGTGAATATGAGCAGTTCTTC CASSFGQGGEYEQFF
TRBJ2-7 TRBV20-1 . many TGCAGTGCTAGAGATCTGGCGACCTACGAGCAGTACTTC CSARDLATYEQYF
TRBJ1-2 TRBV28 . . TGTGCCATCACTTCACCCGTGCGTGGCTACACCTTC CAITSPVRGYTF
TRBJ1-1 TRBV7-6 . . TGTGCCAGCAGCATCCCGGGCACTGAAGCTTTCTTT CASSIPGTEAFF
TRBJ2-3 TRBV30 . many TGTGCCTGGACACGGGGGATCACAGATACGCAGTATTTT CAWTRGITDTQYF
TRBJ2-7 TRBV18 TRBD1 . TGTGCCAGCTCACAAGACAGGGGAAGATCCTACGAGCAGTACTTC CASSQDRGRSYEQYF
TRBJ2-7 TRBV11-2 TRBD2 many TGTGCCAGCAGCTTAAACTCGGGACTAGCGGGGGACTACGAGCAGTACTTC CASSLNSGLAGDYEQYF
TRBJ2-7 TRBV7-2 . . TGTGCCAGCAGCTTAGGAGAGTGGGGTCCCACCTACGAGCAGTACTTC CASSLGEWGPTYEQYF
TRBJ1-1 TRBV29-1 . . TGCAGCGTCTCGGGCCCCGGGCCCGGCACTGAAGCTTTCTTT CSVSGPGPGTEAFF
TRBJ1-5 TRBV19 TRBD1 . TGTGCCAGTAGCATAGAGGTTCGGGACAGGGATCTCAATCAGCCCCAGCATTTT CASSIEVRDRDLNQPQHF
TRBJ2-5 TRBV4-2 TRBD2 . TGTGCCAGCAGCCCACTAGCGGGAGTTGGAGAGACCCAGTACTTC CASSPLAGVGETQYF
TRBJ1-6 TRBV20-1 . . TGCAGTGCTAGAGTAACGGTGGTTAATTCACCCCTCCACTTT CSARVTVVNSPLHF
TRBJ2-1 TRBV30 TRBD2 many TGTGCCTGGAATCGTGGTATAGCGGGGGAGGATGAGCAGTTCTTC CAWNRGIAGEDEQFF
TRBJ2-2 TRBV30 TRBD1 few TGTGCCTGGAGCCCAATGTCAGGGGGTGGCACCGGGGAGCTGTTTTTT CAWSPMSGGGTGELFF
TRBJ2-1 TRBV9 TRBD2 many TGTGCCAGCAGCCCCACGGGCGGGAGGGCCCTGGATGAGCAGTTCTTC CASSPTGGRALDEQFF
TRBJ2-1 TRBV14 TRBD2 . TGTGCCAGCAGCCCCCGGGGGGTAGCCCTAGGGGATGAGCAGTTCTTC CASSPRGVALGDEQFF
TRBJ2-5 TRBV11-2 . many TGTGCCAGCAGCTTGGTTACGGGACTCAAAGAGACCCAGTACTTC CASSLVTGLKETQYF
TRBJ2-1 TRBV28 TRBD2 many TGTGCCAGCAGGGGACTAGCAAATGAGCAGTTCTTC CASRGLANEQFF
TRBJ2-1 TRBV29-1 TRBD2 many TGCAGCGTTGGCGGTCGGCTAGCGGACTACAATGAGCAGTTCTTC CSVGGRLADYNEQFF
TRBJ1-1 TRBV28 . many TGTGCCAGCAGTTTACCTGGCACTGAAGCTTTCTTT CASSLPGTEAFF
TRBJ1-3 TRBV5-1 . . TGCGCCAGCAGCTTGTCCGCGGCTAACTCTGGAAACACCATATATTTT CASSLSAANSGNTIYF
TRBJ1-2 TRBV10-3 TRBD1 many TGTGCCATCACAGCTAAGAACCGGGACAGCAACTATGGCTACACCTTC CAITAKNRDSNYGYTF
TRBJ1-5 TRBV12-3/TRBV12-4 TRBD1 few TGTGCCAGCAGTTTTATTAGGGGGCATGGACAGGGGGCTTGGCCCCAGCATTTT CASSFIRGHGQGAWPQHF
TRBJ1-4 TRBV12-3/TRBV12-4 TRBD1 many TGTGCCAGCAGTTTGGGGGTGATGACAGGGGATGAAAAACTGTTTTTT CASSLGVMTGDEKLFF
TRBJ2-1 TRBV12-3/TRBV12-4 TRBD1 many TGTGCCAGCAGTTTATCTGGACAGGGGTTACTGCAGTTCTTC CASSLSGQGLLQFF
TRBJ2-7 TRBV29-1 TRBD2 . TGCAGCGTTGTGAGTAGCGGGATCCAGCATTCCGTGGACGAGCAGTACTTC CSVVSSGIQHSVDEQYF
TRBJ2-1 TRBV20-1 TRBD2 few TGCAGTGCTAGAATCCGGAGCGGGAGGGCCTACAATGAGCAGTTCTTC CSARIRSGRAYNEQFF
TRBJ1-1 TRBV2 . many TGTGCCAGCAGTGAAGTTGCAGTAATGAACACTGAAGCTTTCTTT CASSEVAVMNTEAFF
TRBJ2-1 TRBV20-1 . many TGCAGTGCTAGCCGGCGACTAGGACACAACCCGAGCTCCTACAATGAGCAGTTCTTC CSASRRLGHNPSSYNEQFF
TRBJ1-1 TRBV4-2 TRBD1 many TGTGCCAGCAGCCAGCAGGGGGGAGATGAAGCTTTCTTT CASSQQGGDEAFF